These 6 T cell receptor beta chains were all obtained from the same sample, sequenced in a study of lymphopenia after photon versus proton radiotherapy. Produced via immunoSEQ multiplex PCR; TCRdb's table is partial and in-frame only. The data show 50,000 to 60,000 clones, with 92% seen just once and around 17% held by the top ten. Sample: peripheral blood, taken from a patient treated with photon-based radiotherapy. Receptors originate from a woman between 40 and 50 years old with cholangiocarcinoma.

The chain couples TRBV29-1 to TRBJ2-7; D might be TRBD1 or TRBD2, each matching 5 bases. The CDR3 consists of 14 residues. Trimming shortened V by 2 bases and J by 9 bases, and 20 bases separated the two germline ends. CDR1 is SQVTM and CDR2 is ANQGSEA in the germline V gene. The CDR3 here is CSVENPGAAGGQYF. CDR3 nucleotides: TGCAGCGTTGAAAATCCCGGGGCGGCGGGTGGGCAGTACTTC.

The chain is built from TRBV18 and TRBJ2-2; D perhaps matches TRBD2 (5 bases). The ends were cut back, 3 bases at V and 6 bases at J, with 14 bases in the middle. The CDR3 contains 15 residues. Germline values: CDR1 KGHSH, CDR2 LQKENI. CDR3 protein: CASSPSIEGPGELFF. CDR3 sequence (DNA): TGTGCCAGCTCACCTTCCATCGAGGGCCCCGGGGAGCTGTTTTTT.

The genes are TRBV7-3 and TRBJ2-3, with D uncertain. CDR1 is SGHTA and CDR2 is FQGTGA in the germline V gene. V dropped 3 bases and J dropped 1 base, with 5 bases sitting between them. This CDR3 comprises 13 residues. CDR3: CASSLSRTDTQYF. The CDR3 DNA reads TGTGCCAGCAGCTTGTCGCGCACAGATACGCAGTATTTT.

The chain uses TRBV4-3 and TRBJ1-1, with D hard to call. With 0 bases removed from V and 0 bases from J, the gap between germline ends came to 8 bases. This CDR3 is built from 15 residues. Germline CDR1 and CDR2: LGHNA and YSLEER. The CDR3 DNA sequence: TGCGCCAGCAGCCAAGATCCGGGGATGAACACTGAAGCTTTCTTT. Translated, it gives CASSQDPGMNTEAFF.

The V and J genes are TRBV5-1 and TRBJ2-7; 9 nucleotides match TRBD1. The CDR3 covers 14 residues. Germline CDR1 and CDR2: SGHRS and YFSETQ. After removal of 4 bases from V and 2 bases from J, the junction contained 4 bases not matched to a gene. For the CDR3, the DNA is TGCGCCAGCAGCACCAGACAGGGGGCCTACGAGCAGTACTTC. Translating gives CASSTRQGAYEQYF.

On this clone itself: One junction end disagrees with the germline gene, perhaps due to a read error. Other DNA sequences in this sample translate to the same CDR3. The rearrangement joins TRBV5-1 to TRBJ1-1; weak D call: TRBD1 (6 bases). This CDR3 has 15 residues. The germline V gene has CDR1 SGHRS and CDR2 YFSETQ. The CDR3 protein is CASSPHTNGGTEAFF. As DNA, the CDR3 is TGCGCCAGCAGCCCCCACACGAACGGGGGCACTGAAGCCTTCTTT.